The clone carrying this TCR beta chain was detected ten times or more. Antigen: not known. The data stem from a study of Graves' ophthalmopathy and Graves' hyperthyroidism. Study-level information: Sampling took place at initial diagnosis, with peripheral blood obtained before any treatment. Findings of the study overall: Clonotypes were expanded in thyroid at above 0.001 frequency, and most also appeared in blood. Classification of ophthalmopathy versus stable hyperthyroidism by a 13-signature model yielded about 90% sensitivity and 70% to 83% specificity.

TCR beta CDR3 amplification used RNA transcripts. HTBI primers were employed in first-round RT-PCR, then a second-round multiplex PCR followed. Using its own MiXCR run on the multiplex PCR reads, TCRdb lists one record per CDR3 protein. This table holds 200,000 to 250,000 distinct CDR3 sequences, 25% to 30% found once. Orbital computed tomography and thyroid ultrasound, along with TRAb, serum thyroxine and clinical symptoms, underpinned diagnosis. The germline CDR1 and CDR2 sequences are SNHLY and FYNNEI. Trimming stripped 5 bases from V and 0 bases from J, with 8 bases between. The CDR3 loop spans 13 amino acids.

The source of this sequence is a man aged 50 to 59 with Graves' ophthalmopathy. V usage is TRBV2 and J usage is TRBJ2-7; D remains ambiguous. Sequenced material: peripheral blood. CDR3 sequence (DNA): TGTGCCAGCAGTCTTTTGAGCTCCTACGAGCAGTACTTC. Its protein is CASSLLSSYEQYF. The variable domain in full, with the rest retrieved from reference TRBV2 and TRBJ2-7, is EPEVTQTPSHQVTQMGQEVILRCVPISNHLYFYWYRQILGQKVEFLVSFYNNEISEKSEIFDDQFSVERPDGSNFTLKIRSTKLEDSAMYFCASSLLSSYEQYFGPGTRLTVT.